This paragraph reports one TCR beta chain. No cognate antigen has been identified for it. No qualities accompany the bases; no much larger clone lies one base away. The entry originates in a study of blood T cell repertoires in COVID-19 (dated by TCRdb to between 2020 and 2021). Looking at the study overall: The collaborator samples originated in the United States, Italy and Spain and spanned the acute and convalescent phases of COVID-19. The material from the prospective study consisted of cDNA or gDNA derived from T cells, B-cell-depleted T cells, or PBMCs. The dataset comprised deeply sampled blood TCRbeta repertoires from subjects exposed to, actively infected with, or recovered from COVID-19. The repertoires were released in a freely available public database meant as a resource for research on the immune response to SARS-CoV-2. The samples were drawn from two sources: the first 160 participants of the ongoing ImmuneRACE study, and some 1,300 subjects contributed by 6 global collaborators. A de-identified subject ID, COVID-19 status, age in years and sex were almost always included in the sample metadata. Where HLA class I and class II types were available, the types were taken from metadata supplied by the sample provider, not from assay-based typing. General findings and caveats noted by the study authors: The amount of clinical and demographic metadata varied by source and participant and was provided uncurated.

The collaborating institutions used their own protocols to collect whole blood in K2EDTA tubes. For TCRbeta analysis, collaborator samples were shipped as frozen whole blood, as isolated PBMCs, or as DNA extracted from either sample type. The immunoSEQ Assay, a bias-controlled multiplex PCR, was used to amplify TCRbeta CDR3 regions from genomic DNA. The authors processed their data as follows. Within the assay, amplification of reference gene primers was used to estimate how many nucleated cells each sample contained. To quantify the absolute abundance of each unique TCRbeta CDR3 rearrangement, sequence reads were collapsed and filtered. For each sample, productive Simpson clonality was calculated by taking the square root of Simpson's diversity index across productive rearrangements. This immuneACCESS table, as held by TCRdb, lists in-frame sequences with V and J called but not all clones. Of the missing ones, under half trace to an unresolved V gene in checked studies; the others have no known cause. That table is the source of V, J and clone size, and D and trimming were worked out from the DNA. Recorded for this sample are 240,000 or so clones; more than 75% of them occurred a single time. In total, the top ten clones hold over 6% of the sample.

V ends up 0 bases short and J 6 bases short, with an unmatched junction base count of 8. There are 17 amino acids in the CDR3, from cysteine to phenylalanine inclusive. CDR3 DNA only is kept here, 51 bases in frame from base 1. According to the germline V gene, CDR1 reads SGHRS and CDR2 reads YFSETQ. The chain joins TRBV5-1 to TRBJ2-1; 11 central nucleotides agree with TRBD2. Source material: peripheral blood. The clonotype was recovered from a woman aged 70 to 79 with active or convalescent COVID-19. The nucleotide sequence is TGCGCCAGCAGCTTGGAGCCAATCCTAGCGGGGGGCAATGAGCAGTTCTTC. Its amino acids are CASSLEPILAGGNEQFF.